This TCR beta chain stems from a study of sequential checkpoint blockade in melanoma. Overall study context: Arm A got nivolumab then ipilimumab; arm B the reverse, 1:1. Maintenance nivolumab came after either treatment sequence.

Germline CDR1 is SGHNT and CDR2 is YYREEE (reference sequence). This CDR3 has 14 amino acids. Trimming took off 2 bases at V and 0 bases at J, with 8 bases between the two ends. The protocol was immunoSEQ multiplex PCR, while the TCRdb copy is restricted to in-frame clones and leaves out a portion. The sample has approximately 28,000 clones, around 80% seen once. Sample treatment: randomized to nivolumab then ipilimumab (arm A) or the reverse (arm B). None of the patients previously received DNA-damaging chemotherapy. Live CD3+CD8+ CD19− CD56− cells were sorted from PBMCs. This receptor was obtained from a human donor with melanoma. The chain uses TRBV5-4 and TRBJ1-1; a possible D gene is TRBD1 (6 bases). Sequencing was performed on CD8+ T cells sorted from blood (inferred from file names), taken from a patient given nivolumab and ipilimumab in sequence. CDR3 nucleotide sequence: TGTGCCAGCAGCTTTGGACAGATGAACACTGAAGCTTTCTTT. The encoded protein is CASSFGQMNTEAFF.